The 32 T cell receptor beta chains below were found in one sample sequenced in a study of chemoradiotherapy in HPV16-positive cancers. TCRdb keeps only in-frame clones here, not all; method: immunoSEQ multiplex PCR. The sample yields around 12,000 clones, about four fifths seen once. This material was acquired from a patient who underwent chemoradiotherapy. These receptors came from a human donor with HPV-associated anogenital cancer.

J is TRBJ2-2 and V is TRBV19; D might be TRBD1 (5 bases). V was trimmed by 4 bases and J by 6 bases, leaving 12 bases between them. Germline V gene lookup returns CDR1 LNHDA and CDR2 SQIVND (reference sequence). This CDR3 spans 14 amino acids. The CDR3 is CASSRQGAPGELFF. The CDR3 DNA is TGTGCCAGTAGTAGACAAGGGGCGCCCGGGGAGCTGTTTTTT.

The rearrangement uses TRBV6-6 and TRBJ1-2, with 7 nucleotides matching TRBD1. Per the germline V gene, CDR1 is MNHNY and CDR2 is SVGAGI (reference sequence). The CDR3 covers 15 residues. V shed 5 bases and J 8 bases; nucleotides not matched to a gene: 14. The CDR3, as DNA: TGTGCCAGCAGTGACGACAAGGGGGCGCAGGGGGGCTACACCTTC. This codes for CASSDDKGAQGGYTF.

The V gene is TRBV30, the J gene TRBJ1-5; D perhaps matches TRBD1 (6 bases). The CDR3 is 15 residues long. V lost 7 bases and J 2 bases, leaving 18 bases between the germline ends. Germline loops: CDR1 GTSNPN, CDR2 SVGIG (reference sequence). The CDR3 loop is CASDGQLEGNQPQHF. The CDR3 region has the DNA TGTGCCTCCGATGGACAGCTGGAGGGCAATCAGCCCCAGCATTTT.

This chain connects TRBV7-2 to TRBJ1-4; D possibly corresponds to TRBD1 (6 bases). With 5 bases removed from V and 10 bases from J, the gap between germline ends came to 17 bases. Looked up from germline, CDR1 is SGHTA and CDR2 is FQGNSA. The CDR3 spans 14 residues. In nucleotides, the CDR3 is TGTGCCAGCAGCGCCCAGGGGACCCACGGAAAACTGTTTTTT. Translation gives CASSAQGTHGKLFF.

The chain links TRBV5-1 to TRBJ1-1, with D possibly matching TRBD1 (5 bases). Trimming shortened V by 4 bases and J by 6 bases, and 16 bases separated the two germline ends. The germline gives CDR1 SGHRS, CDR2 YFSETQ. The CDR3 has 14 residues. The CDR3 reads CASSPRGPWPEAFF. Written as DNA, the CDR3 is TGCGCCAGCAGCCCCCGGGGCCCCTGGCCTGAAGCTTTCTTT.

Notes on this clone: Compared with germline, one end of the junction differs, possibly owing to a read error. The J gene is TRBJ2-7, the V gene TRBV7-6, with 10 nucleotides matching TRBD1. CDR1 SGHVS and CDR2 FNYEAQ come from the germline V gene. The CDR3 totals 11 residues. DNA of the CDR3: TGTGCCAGCAGGCGGGACAGGGGTTGGGACTTC. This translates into CASRRDRGWDF.

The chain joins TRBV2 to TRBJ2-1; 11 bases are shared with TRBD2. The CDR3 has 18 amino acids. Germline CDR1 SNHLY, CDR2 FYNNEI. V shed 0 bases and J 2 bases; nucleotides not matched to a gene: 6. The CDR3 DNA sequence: TGTGCCAGCAGTGAAGCGCCTAGCGGGGGGTATACCTACAATGAGCAGTTCTTC. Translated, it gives CASSEAPSGGYTYNEQFF.

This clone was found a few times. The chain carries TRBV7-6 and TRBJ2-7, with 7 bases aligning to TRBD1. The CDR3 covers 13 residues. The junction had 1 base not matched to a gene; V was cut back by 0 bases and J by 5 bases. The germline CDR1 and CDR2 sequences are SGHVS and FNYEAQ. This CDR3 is CASSLAGTDEQYF. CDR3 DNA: TGTGCCAGCAGCTTAGCAGGGACAGACGAGCAGTACTTC.

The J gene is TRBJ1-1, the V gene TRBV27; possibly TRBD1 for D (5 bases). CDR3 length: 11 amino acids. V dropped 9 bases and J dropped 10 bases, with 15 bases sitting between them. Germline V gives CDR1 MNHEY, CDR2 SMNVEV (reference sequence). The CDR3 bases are TGTGCCAGTACTGGGGGGACGGGAGCTTTCTTT. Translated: CASTGGTGAFF.

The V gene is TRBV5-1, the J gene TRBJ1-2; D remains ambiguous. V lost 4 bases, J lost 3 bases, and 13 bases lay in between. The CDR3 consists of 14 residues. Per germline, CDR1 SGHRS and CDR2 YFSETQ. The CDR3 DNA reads TGCGCCAGCAGCCCCGCGACGGGATACTATGGCTACACCTTC. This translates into CASSPATGYYGYTF.

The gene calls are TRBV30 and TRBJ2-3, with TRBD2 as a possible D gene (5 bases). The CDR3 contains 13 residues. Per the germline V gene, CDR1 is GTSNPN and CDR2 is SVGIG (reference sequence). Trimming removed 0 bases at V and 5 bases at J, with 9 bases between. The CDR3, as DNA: TGTGCCTGGAGTGTACTTGCGGGAGATACGCAGTATTTT. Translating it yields CAWSVLAGDTQYF.

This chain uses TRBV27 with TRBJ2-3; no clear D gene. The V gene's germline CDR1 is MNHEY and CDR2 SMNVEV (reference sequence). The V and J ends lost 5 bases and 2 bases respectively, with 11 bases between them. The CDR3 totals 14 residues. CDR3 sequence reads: CASSPLGSTDTQYF. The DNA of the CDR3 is TGTGCCAGCAGTCCGCTCGGCTCCACAGATACGCAGTATTTT.

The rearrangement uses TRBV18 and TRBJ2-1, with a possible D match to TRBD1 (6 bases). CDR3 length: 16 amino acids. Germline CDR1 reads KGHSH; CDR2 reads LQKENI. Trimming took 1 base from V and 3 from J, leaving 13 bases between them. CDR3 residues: CASSPLQGGSYNEQFF. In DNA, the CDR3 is TGTGCCAGCTCACCACTTCAAGGGGGAAGCTACAATGAGCAGTTCTTC.

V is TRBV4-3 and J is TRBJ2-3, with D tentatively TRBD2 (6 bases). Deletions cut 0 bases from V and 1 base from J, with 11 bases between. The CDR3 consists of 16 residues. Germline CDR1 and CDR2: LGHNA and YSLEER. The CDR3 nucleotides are TGCGCCAGCAGCCAAGATAGGAGGGGTCGCACAGATACGCAGTATTTT. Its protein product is CASSQDRRGRTDTQYF.

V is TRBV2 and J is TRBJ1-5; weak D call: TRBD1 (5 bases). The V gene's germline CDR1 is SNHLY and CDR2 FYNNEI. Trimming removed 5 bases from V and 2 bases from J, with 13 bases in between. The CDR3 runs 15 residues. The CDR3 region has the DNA TGTGCCAGCAGTTTCCCAGGGCTTGGCAATCAGCCCCAGCATTTT. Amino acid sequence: CASSFPGLGNQPQHF.

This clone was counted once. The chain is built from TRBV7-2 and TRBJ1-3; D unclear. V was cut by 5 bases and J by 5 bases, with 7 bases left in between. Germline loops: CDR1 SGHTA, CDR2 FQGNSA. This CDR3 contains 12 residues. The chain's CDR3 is CASSIGRNTIYF. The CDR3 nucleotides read TGTGCCAGCAGCATAGGACGAAACACCATATATTTT.

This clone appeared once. The CDR3: CASTPWGVSNQPQHF. DNA for the CDR3: TGTGCCAGTACGCCCTGGGGGGTTAGCAATCAGCCCCAGCATTTT. V gene TRBV19 combines with J gene TRBJ1-5; a weak D match, TRBD1 (5 bases). Germline values: CDR1 LNHDA, CDR2 SQIVND (reference sequence). The V end was cut by 7 bases, the J end by 0 bases, with 13 bases between. The CDR3 length is 15 residues.

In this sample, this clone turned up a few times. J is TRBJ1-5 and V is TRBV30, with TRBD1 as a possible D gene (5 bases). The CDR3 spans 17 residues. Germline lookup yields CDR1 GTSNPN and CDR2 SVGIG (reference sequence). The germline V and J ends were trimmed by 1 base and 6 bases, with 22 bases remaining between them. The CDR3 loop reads CAWSAGGIAVRGQPQHF. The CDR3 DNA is TGTGCCTGGAGTGCGGGGGGTATCGCAGTGAGGGGTCAGCCCCAGCATTTT.

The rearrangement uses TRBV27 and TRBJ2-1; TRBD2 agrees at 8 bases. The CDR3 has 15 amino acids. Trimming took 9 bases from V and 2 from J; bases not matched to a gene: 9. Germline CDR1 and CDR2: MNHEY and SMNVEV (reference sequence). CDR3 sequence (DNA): TGTGCCAGAAGTACTACTAGCGGACCCTACAATGAGCAGTTCTTC. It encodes CARSTTSGPYNEQFF.

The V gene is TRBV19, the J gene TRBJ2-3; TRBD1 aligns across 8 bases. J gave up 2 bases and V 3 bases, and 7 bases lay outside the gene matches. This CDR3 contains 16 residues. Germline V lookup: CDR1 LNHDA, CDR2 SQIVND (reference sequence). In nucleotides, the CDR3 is TGTGCCAGTAGTATTGGGGCAGGGGGCCTCACAGATACGCAGTATTTT. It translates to CASSIGAGGLTDTQYF. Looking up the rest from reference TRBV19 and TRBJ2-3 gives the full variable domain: DGGITQSPKYLFRKEGQNVTLSCEQNLNHDAMYWYRQDPGQGLRLIYYSQIVNDFQKGDIAEGYSVSREKKESFPLTVTSAQKNPTAFYLCASSIGAGGLTDTQYFGPGTRLTVL.

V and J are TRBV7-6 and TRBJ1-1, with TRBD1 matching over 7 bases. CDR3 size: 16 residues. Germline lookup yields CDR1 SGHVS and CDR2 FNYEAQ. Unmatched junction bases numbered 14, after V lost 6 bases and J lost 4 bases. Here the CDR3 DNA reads TGTGCCAGCAGTTCAGCGGTTACAGGGGTCTCCACTGAAGCTTTCTTT. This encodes CASSSAVTGVSTEAFF.

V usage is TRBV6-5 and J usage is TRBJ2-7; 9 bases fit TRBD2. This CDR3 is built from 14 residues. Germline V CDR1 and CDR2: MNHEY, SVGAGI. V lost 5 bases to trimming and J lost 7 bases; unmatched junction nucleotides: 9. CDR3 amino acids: CASSDPGLAREQYF. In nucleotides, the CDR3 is TGTGCCAGCAGTGATCCGGGACTAGCTCGTGAGCAGTACTTC.

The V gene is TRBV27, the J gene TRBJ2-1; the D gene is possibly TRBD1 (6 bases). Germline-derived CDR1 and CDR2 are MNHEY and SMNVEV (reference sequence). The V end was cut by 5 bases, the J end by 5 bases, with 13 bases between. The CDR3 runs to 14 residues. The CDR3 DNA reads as TGTGCCAGCAGTCCCCACAGGGCCGACAATGAGCAGTTCTTC. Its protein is CASSPHRADNEQFF.

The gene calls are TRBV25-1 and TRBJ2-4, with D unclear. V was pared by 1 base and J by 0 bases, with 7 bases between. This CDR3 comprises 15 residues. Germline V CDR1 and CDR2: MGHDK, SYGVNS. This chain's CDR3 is CASSESGLAKNIQYF. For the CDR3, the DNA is TGTGCCAGCAGTGAATCAGGCCTAGCCAAAAACATTCAGTACTTC.

This CDR3 is CASSMRTGDNEQFF. The CDR3 DNA sequence: TGTGCCAGCAGCATGCGTACGGGGGACAATGAGCAGTTCTTC. This sequence joins TRBV7-8 and TRBJ2-1; possibly TRBD2 for D (6 bases). Germline loops: CDR1 SGHVS, CDR2 FQNEAQ. The CDR3 is 14 residues long. V was cut by 5 bases and J by 5 bases, with 13 bases left in between.

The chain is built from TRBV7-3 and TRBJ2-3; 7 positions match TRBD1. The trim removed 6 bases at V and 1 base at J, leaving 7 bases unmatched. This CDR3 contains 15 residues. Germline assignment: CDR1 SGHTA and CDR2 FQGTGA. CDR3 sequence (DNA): TGTGCCAGCAGTTCAGGGGGTCTTGGCACAGATACGCAGTATTTT. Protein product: CASSSGGLGTDTQYF. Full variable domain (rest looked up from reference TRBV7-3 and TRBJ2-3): GAGVSQTPSNKVTEKGKYVELRCDPISGHTALYWYRQSLGQGPEFLIYFQGTGAADDSGLPNDRFFAVRPEGSVSTLKIQRTERGDSAVYLCASSSGGLGTDTQYFGPGTRLTVL.

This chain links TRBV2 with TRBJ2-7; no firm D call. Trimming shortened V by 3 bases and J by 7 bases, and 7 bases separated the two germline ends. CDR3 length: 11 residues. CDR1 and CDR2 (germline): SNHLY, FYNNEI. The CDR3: CASSEGREQYF. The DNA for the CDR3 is TGTGCCAGCAGTGAGGGCAGAGAGCAGTACTTC.

The CDR3 nucleotides read TGCGCCAGCAGCCAAGTGGGGAGGGCACGTTACAATGAGCAGTTCTTC. Protein sequence: CASSQVGRARYNEQFF. V and J are TRBV4-1 and TRBJ2-1; TRBD2 aligns across 7 bases. The CDR3 covers 16 residues. CDR1 is MGHRA and CDR2 is YSYEKL in the germline V gene. Trimming took 1 base from V and 4 from J; bases not matched to a gene: 7.

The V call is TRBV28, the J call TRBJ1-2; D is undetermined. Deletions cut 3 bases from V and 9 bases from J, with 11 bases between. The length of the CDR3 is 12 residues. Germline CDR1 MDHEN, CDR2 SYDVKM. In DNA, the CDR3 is TGTGCCAGCAGTTTCGCTATGTTACGCTACACCTTC. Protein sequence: CASSFAMLRYTF.

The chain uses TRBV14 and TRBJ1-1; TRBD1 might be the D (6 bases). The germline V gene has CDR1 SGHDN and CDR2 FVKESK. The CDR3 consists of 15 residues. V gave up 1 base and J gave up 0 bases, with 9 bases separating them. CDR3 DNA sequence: TGTGCCAGCAGCCAAGTCGGGACATTGAACACTGAAGCTTTCTTT. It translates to CASSQVGTLNTEAFF.

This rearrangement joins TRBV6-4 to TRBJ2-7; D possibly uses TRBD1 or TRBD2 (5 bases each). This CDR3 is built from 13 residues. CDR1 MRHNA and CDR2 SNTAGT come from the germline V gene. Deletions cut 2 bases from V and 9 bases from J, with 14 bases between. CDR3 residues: CASSDRLEGTQYF. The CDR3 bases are TGTGCCAGCAGTGACAGGCTTGAGGGGACGCAGTACTTC.

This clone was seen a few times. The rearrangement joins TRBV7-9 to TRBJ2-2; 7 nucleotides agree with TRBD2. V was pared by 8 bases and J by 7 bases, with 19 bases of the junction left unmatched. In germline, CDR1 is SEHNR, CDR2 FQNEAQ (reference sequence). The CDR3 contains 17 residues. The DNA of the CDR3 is TGTGCCAGCCGGGACTACAAACGCCCTGCGGTTAGCGGGGAGCTGTTTTTT. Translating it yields CASRDYKRPAVSGELFF.